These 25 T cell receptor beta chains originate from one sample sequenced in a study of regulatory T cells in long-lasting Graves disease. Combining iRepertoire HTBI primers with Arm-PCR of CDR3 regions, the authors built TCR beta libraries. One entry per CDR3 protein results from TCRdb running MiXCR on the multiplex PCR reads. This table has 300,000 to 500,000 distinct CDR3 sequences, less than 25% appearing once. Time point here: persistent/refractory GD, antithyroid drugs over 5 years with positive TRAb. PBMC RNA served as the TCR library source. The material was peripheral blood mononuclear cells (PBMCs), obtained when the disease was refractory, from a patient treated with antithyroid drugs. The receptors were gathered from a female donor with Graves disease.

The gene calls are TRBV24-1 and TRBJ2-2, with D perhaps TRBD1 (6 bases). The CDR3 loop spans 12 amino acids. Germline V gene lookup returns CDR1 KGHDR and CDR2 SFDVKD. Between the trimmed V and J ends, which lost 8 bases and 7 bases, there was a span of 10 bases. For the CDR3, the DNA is TGTGCCACCACAGGGGTAATCGGGGAGCTGTTTTTT. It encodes CATTGVIGELFF.

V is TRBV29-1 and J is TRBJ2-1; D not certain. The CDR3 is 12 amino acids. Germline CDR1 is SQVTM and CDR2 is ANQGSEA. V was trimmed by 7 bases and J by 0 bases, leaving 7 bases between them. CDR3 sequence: CSGYSSYNEQFF. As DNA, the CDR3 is TGCAGCGGCTACAGCTCCTACAATGAGCAGTTCTTC.

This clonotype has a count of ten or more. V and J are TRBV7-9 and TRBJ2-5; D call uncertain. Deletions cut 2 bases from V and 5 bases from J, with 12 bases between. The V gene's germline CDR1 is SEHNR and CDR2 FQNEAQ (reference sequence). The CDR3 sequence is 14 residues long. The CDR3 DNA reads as TGTGCCAGCAGCTTACCCGGCAGCATGGAGACCCAGTACTTC. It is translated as CASSLPGSMETQYF.

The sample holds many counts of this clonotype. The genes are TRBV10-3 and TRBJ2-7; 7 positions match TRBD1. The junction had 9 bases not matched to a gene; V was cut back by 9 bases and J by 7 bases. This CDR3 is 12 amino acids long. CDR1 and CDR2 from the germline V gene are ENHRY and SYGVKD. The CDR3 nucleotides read TGTGCCATAGGACAGGACCCATGGGAGCAGTACTTC. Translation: CAIGQDPWEQYF.

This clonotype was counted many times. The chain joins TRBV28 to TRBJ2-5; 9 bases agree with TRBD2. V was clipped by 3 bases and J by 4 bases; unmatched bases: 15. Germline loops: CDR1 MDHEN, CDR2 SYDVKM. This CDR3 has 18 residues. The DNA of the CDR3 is TGTGCCAGCAGTTTTCGTGGGGCTGCGGGAGGGCCGCGAGAGACCCAGTACTTC. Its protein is CASSFRGAAGGPRETQYF.

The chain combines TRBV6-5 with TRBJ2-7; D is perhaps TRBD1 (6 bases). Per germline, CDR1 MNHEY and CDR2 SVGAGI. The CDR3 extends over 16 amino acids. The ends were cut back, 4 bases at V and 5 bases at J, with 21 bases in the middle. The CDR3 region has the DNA TGTGCCAGCAGTTCAGGGGCAGGCACGGCAACCCACGAGCAGTACTTC. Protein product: CASSSGAGTATHEQYF.

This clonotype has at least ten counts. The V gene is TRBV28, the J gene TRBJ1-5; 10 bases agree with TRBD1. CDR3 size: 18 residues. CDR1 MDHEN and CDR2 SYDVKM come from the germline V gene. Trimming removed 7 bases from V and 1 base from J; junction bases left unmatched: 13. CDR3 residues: CASNSGTGVSESNQPQHF. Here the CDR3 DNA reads TGTGCCAGCAATTCCGGGACAGGGGTTTCGGAGAGCAATCAGCCCCAGCATTTT.

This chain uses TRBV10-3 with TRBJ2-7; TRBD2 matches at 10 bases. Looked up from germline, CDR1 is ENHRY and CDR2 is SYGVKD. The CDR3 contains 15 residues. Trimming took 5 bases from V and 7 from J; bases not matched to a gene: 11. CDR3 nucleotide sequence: TGTGCCATCAGTCAGGTCGCTAGCGGGAGTGGTGAGCAGTACTTC. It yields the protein CAISQVASGSGEQYF.

CDR3 sequence: CASSLQGSNTEAFF. In DNA, the CDR3 is TGCGCCAGCAGCTTACAGGGTTCGAACACTGAAGCTTTCTTT. The V call is TRBV5-1, the J call TRBJ1-1; maybe TRBD1 (6 bases). The CDR3 is 14 residues long. Trimming cost V 2 bases and J 1 base, with 9 bases left between them. Germline loops: CDR1 SGHRS, CDR2 YFSETQ.

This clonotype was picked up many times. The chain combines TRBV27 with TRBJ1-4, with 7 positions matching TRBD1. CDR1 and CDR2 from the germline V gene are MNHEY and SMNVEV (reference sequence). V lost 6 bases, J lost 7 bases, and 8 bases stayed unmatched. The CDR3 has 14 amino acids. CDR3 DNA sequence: TGTGCCAGCAGCCTCGACAGGGTTGGTGAAAAACTGTTTTTT. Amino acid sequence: CASSLDRVGEKLFF.

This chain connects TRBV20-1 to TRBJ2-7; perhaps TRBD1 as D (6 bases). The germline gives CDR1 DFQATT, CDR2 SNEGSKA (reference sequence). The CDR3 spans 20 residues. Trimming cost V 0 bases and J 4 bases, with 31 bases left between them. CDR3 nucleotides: TGCAGTGCTAGAGATCGAGGGTCCTCATTGGACCTCAAGGGGGATTACGAGCAGTACTTC. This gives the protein CSARDRGSSLDLKGDYEQYF.

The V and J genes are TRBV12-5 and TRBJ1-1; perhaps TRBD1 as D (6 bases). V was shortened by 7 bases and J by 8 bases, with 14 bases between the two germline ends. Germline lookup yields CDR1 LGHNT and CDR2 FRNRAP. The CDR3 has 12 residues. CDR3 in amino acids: CASVIQGTEAFF. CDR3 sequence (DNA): TGTGCTAGTGTTATACAGGGCACCGAAGCTTTCTTT.

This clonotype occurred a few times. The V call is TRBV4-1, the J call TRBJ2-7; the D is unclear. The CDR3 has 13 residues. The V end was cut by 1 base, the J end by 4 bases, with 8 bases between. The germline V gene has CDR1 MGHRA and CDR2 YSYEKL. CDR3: CASSQVESYEQYF. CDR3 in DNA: TGCGCCAGCAGCCAAGTGGAGTCTTACGAGCAGTACTTC.

The CDR3 protein is CASSLEAQSGTQYF. The CDR3 coding sequence is TGTGCCAGCAGCTTGGAGGCTCAGAGTGGGACCCAGTACTTC. V and J are TRBV5-5 and TRBJ2-5; D unclear. Looked up from germline, CDR1 is SGHKS and CDR2 is YYEKEE (reference sequence). The CDR3 runs to 14 residues. V was trimmed by 0 bases and J by 7 bases, leaving 13 bases between them. Using reference TRBV5-5 and TRBJ2-5 for the parts outside the CDR3, the full variable domain is DAGVTQSPTHLIKTRGQQVTLRCSPISGHKSVSWYQQVLGQGPQFIFQYYEKEERGRGNFPDRFSARQFPNYSSELNVNALLLGDSALYLCASSLEAQSGTQYFGPGTRLLVL.

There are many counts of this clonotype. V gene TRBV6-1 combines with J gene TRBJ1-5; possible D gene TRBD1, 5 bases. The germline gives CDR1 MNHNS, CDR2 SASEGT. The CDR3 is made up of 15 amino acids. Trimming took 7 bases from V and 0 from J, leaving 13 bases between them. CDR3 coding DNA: TGTGCCAGCACCGCCGGGGGGAATAGCAATCAGCCCCAGCATTTT. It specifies CASTAGGNSNQPQHF.

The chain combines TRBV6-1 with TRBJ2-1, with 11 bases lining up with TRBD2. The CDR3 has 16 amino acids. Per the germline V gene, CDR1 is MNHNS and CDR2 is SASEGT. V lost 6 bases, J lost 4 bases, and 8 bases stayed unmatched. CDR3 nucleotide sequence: TGTGCCAGCAGCTCCGGACTAGCGGGTGTTTACAATGAGCAGTTCTTC. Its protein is CASSSGLAGVYNEQFF.

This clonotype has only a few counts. For the CDR3, the DNA is TGTGCCAGCAGATCGACTTGGGGCTCCCAAGAGACCCAGTACTTC. The encoded protein is CASRSTWGSQETQYF. The chain employs TRBV7-9 and TRBJ2-5; D is perhaps TRBD1 (5 bases). CDR3 length equals 15 residues. Germline CDR1 reads SEHNR; CDR2 reads FQNEAQ (reference sequence). The V end lost 6 bases, the J end lost 1 base, and 15 bases lay between the germline ends.

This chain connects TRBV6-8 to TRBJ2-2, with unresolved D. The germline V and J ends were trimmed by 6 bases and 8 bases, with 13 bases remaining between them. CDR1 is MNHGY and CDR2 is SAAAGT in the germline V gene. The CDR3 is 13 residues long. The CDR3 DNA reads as TGTGCCAGCAGCCGAAGGGAAAATGGGGAGCTGTTTTTT. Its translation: CASSRRENGELFF.

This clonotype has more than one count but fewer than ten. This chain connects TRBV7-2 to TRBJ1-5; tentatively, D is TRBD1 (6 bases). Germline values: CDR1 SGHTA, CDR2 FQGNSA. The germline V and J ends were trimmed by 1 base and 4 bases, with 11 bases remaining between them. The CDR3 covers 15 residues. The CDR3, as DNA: TGTGCCAGCAGCTTAGAATCTACAGGGAATCAGCCCCAGCATTTT. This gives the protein CASSLESTGNQPQHF.

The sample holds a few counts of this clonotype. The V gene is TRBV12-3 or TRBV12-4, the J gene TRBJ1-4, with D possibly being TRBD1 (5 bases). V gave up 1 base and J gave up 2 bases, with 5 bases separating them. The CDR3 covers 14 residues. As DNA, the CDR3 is TGTGCCAGCAGTTTAGGACAGACTAATGAAAAACTGTTTTTT. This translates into CASSLGQTNEKLFF.

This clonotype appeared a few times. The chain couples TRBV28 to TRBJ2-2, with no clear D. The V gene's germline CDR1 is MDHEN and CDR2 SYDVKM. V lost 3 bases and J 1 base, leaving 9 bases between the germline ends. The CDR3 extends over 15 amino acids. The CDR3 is CASSLSSWNTGELFF. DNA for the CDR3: TGTGCCAGCAGTTTGAGCAGTTGGAACACCGGGGAGCTGTTTTTT.

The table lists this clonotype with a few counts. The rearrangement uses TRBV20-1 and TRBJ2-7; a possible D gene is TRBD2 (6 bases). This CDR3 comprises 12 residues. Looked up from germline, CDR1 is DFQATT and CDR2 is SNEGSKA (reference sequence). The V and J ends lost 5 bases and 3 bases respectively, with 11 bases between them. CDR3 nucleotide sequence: TGCAGTGCTGGGGGGAGTAACTACGAGCAGTACTTC. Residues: CSAGGSNYEQYF.

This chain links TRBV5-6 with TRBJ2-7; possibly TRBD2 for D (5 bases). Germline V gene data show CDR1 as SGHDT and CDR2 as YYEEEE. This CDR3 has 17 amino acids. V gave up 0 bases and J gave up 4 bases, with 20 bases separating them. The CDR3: CASSLAPPGRIGYEQYF. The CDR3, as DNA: TGTGCCAGCAGCTTGGCCCCGCCTGGGAGAATCGGGTACGAGCAGTACTTC.

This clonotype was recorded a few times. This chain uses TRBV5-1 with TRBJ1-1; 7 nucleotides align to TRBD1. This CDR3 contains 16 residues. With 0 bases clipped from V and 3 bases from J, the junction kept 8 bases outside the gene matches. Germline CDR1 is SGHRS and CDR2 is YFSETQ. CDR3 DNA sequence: TGCGCCAGCAGCTTGGCCGGGGGAGGGGGCCACACTGAAGCTTTCTTT. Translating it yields CASSLAGGGGHTEAFF.

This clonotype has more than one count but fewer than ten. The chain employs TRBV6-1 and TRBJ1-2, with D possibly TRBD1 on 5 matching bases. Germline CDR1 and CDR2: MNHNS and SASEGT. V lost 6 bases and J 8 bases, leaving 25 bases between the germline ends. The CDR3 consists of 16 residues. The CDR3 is CASSSSRSGAMEGYTF. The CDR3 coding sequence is TGTGCCAGCAGCTCGTCGCGATCCGGGGCAATGGAGGGCTACACCTTC.